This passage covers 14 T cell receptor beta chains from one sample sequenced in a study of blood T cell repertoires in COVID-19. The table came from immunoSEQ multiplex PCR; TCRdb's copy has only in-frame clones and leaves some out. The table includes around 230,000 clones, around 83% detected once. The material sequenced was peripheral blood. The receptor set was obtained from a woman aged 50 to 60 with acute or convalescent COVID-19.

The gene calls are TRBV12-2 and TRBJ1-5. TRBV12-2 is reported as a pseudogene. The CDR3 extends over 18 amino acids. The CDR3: CASRLKPRFPFGDQPQHF. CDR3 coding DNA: TGTGCAAGTCGCTTAAAACCCAGGTTCCCCTTCGGGGATCAGCCCCAGCATTTT.

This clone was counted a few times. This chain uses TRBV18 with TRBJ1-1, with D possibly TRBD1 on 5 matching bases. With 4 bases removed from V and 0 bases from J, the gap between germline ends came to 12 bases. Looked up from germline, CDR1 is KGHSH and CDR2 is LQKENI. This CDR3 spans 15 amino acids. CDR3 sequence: CASSQEGRLNTEAFF. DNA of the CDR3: TGTGCCAGCTCACAGGAGGGGCGGCTGAACACTGAAGCTTTCTTT.

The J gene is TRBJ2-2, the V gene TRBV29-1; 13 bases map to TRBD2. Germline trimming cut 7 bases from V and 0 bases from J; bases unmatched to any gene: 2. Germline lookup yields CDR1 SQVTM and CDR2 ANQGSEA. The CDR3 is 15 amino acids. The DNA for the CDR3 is TGCAGCGCTGGGACTAGCGGGACGAACACCGGGGAGCTGTTTTTT. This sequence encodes CSAGTSGTNTGELFF.

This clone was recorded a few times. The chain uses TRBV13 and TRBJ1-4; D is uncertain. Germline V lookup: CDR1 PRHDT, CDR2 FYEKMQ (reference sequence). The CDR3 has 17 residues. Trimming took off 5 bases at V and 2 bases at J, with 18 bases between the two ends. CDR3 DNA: TGTGCCAGCAGCGCGGCGTGGGCGGGTGGCACTAATGAAAAACTGTTTTTT. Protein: CASSAAWAGGTNEKLFF.

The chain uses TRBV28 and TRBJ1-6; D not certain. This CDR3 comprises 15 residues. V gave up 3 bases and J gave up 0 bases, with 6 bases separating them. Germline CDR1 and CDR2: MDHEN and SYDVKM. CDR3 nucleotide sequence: TGTGCCAGCAGTTTTGGGAGCTCCTATAATTCACCCCTCCACTTT. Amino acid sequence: CASSFGSSYNSPLHF.

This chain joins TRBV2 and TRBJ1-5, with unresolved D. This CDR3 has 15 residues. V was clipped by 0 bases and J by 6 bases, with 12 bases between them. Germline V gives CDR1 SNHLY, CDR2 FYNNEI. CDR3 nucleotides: TGTGCCAGCAGTGAAGCCGGGCAGGACTTTCAGCCCCAGCATTTT. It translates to CASSEAGQDFQPQHF.

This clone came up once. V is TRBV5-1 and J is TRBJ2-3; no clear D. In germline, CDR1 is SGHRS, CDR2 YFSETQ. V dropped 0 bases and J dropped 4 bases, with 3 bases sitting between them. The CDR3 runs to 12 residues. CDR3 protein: CASSLASDTQYF. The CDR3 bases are TGCGCCAGCAGCTTGGCGTCAGATACGCAGTATTTT.

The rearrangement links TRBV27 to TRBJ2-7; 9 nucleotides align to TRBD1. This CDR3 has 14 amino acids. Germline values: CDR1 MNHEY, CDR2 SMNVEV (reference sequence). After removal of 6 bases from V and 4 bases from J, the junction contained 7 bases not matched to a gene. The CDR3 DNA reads TGTGCCAGCAGCCGTTCCGGGACAGGGTACGAGCAGTACTTC. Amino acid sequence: CASSRSGTGYEQYF.

DNA of the CDR3: TGTGCCAGCAGTTCCCCCGGACAGGGGACTGGCTACACCTTC. It encodes CASSSPGQGTGYTF. The gene calls are TRBV28 and TRBJ1-2; TRBD1 aligns across 9 bases. CDR3 length equals 14 residues. Germline CDR1 is MDHEN and CDR2 is SYDVKM. V was pared by 4 bases and J by 7 bases, with 7 bases of the junction left unmatched.

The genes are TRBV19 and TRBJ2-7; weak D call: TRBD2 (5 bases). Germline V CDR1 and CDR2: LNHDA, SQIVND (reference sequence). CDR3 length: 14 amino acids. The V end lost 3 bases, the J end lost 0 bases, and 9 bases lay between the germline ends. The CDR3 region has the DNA TGTGCCAGTAGTATCGGCGGGTTCTCCTACGAGCAGTACTTC. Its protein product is CASSIGGFSYEQYF.

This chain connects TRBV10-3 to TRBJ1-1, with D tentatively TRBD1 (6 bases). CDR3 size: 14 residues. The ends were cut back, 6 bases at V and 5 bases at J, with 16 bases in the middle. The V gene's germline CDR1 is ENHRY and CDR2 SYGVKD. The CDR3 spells CAIRQGPEPTEAFF. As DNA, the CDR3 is TGTGCCATCAGGCAGGGGCCCGAGCCGACTGAAGCTTTCTTT.

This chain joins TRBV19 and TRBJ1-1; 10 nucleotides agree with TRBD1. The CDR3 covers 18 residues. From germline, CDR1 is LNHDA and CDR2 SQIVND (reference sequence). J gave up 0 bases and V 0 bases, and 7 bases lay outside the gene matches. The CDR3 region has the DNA TGTGCCAGTAGTATAGATAGGGAGGACAGGGGGATGAACACTGAAGCTTTCTTT. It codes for CASSIDREDRGMNTEAFF.

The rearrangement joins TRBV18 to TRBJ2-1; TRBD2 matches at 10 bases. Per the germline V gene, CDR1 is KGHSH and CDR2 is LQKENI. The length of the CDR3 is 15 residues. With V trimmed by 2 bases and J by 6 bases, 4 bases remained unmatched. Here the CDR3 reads CASSPASGSGNEQFF. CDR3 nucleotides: TGTGCCAGCTCACCAGCTAGCGGGAGTGGCAATGAGCAGTTCTTC.

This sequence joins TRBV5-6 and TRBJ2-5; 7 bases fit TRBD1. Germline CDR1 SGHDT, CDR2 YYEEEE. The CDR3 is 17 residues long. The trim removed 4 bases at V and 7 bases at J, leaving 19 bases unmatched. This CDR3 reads CASSNRQGQGAGATQYF. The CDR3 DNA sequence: TGTGCCAGCAGCAACCGACAGGGCCAGGGAGCTGGAGCGACCCAGTACTTC.